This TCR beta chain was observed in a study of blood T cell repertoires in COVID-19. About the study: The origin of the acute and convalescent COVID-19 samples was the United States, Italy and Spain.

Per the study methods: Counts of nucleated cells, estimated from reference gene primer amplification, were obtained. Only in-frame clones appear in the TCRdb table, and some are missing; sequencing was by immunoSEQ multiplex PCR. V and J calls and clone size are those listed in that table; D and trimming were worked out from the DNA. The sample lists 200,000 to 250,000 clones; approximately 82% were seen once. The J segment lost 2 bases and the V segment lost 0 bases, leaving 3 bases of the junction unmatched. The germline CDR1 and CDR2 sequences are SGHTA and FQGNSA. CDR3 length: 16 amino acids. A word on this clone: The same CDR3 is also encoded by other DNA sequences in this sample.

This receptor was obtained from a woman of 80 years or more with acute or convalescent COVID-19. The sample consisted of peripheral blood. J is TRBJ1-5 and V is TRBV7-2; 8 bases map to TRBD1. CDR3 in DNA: TGTGCCAGCAGCTTAGCTACAGGGGGAGGCAATCAGCCCCAGCATTTT. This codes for CASSLATGGGNQPQHF.